These 18 T cell receptor beta chains originate from one sample sequenced in a study of CD8+CD57+ T cells in acquired aplastic anemia. Before being chosen for sequencing, patients had shown CD8+CD57+ cell expansion by flow cytometry. TCR beta VDJ combinations and CDR3 sequences were profiled from genomic DNA. TCRdb reprocessed the reads via MiXCR and lists one record per CDR3 protein. The data contain about 270,000 distinct CDR3 sequences, roughly 82% of them singletons. Material for sequencing was sorted CD4+, CD8+, or CD8+CD57+ T cells (not recorded which) from PBMCs. These receptors came from a human donor with aplastic anemia.

As for this clonotype: The conserved phenylalanine or tryptophan is not found at the CDR3 terminus, so this likely reflects a read error. No DNA is shown, since the ends of the CDR3 on it are uncertain; the CDR3 is the one TCRdb lists. J is TRBJ2-2 and V is TRBV7-8; no check of the table's D call, TRBD1, against the DNA was made. Germline assignment: CDR1 SGHVS and CDR2 FQNEAQ. Ends included, the CDR3 has 12 residues. The CDR3: CASSLAPGPLLL.

About this clonotype: As the CDR3 is not closed by the conserved phenylalanine or tryptophan, this likely results from a read error. The DNA is left out, because the CDR3 cannot be placed on it with certainty; the CDR3 is given as TCRdb lists it. The chain uses TRBV7-3 and TRBJ2-1; TRBD2 reflects the table's D call only, with no check against the DNA. Per the germline V gene, CDR1 is SGHTA and CDR2 is FQGTGA. Both ends counted, the CDR3 spans 13 residues. CDR3 protein: CASSAEGIQFTPP.

Remarks on this clonotype: Likely a read error: the CDR3 ends without its conserved phenylalanine or tryptophan. The limits of the CDR3 on the DNA are not certain, so only TCRdb's listed CDR3 is given. Here the CDR3 reads CASSYGLTGTHESFS. This chain joins TRBV2 and TRBJ1-1; TRBD1, the table's D call, was not compared with the DNA. The CDR3 is 15 amino acids in total, end residues counted. From germline, CDR1 is SNHLY and CDR2 FYNNEI.

Worth noting for this clonotype: The junction and the germline gene differ at one end; a read error may be behind it. The chain joins TRBV9 to TRBJ1-6; D is unclear. The CDR3 covers 14 residues. Germline V lookup: CDR1 SGDLS, CDR2 YYNGEE. The CDR3 DNA sequence: TGTGCCAGCGGAGAAGCTGGGAACATGCAGTACTTCGACTTT. Its protein is CASGEAGNMQYFDF.

The rearrangement links TRBV2 to TRBJ1-6, with a tentative D call TRBD1 (6 bases). V lost 6 bases and J 5 bases, leaving 11 bases between the germline ends. Germline V CDR1 and CDR2: SNHLY, FYNNEI. The CDR3 is 14 amino acids. CDR3 sequence: CASSQDSHNSPLHF. CDR3 sequence (DNA): TGTGCCAGCAGCCAGGACAGCCATAATTCACCCCTCCACTTT.

The V call is TRBV7-2, the J call TRBJ2-3; no clear D gene. Germline CDR1 is SGHTA and CDR2 is FQGNSA. Trimming left V 6 bases short and J 2 bases short, with 6 bases between. This CDR3 has 12 amino acids. CDR3 region: CASSSNTDTQYF. The CDR3 DNA follows: TGTGCCAGCAGTTCGAACACAGATACGCAGTATTTT. The full variable domain, in which reference TRBV7-2 and TRBJ2-3 provide the parts outside the CDR3, is GAGVSQSPSNKVTEKGKDVELRCDPISGHTALYWYRQSLGQGLEFLIYFQGNSAPDKSGLPSDRFSAERTGGSVSTLTIQRTQQEDSAVYLCASSSNTDTQYFGPGTRLTVL.

V and J are TRBV9 and TRBJ2-3; 9 bases fit TRBD2. Germline V gene lookup returns CDR1 SGDLS and CDR2 YYNGEE. Trimming took 4 bases from V and 14 from J; bases not matched to a gene: 14. The CDR3 sequence is 14 residues long. The CDR3 loop reads CASSLAGESTTTYF. The CDR3 region has the DNA TGTGCCAGCAGCTTAGCGGGAGAGAGCACAACGACGTATTTT.

For this clonotype: At one boundary the junction diverges from the germline segment, which might be a read error. The chain couples TRBV7-9 to TRBJ2-3; either TRBD1 or TRBD2 may supply D (5 bases each). Per germline, CDR1 SEHNR and CDR2 FQNEAQ (reference sequence). CDR3 length: 14 residues. The CDR3, as DNA: TGTGCCAGCAGCTTAGTACCCGGGGCCCAGTCTTTTGGATTT. Its translation: CASSLVPGAQSFGF.

The rearrangement joins TRBV7-9 to TRBJ2-1; possibly TRBD1 or TRBD2 for D (5 bases each). CDR1 and CDR2 from the germline V gene are SEHNR and FQNEAQ (reference sequence). V dropped 2 bases and J dropped 13 bases, with 24 bases sitting between them. CDR3 size: 16 residues. The DNA of the CDR3 is TGTGCCAGCAGCTTACCGGGTAGCTACGGGGCCGACGTCCAGTTCTTC. Translated, it gives CASSLPGSYGADVQFF.

This chain links TRBV25-1 with TRBJ2-1, with D tentatively TRBD2 (6 bases). V was shortened by 8 bases and J by 7 bases, with 9 bases between the two germline ends. Germline V lookup: CDR1 MGHDK, CDR2 SYGVNS. The CDR3 has 11 residues. The CDR3 bases are TGTGCCAGCGGGGACTTAAATGAGCAGTTCTTC. It specifies CASGDLNEQFF.

This chain connects TRBV5-1 to TRBJ1-6; D is undetermined. Germline CDR1 SGHRS, CDR2 YFSETQ. CDR3 length: 16 amino acids. The V end lost 0 bases, the J end lost 6 bases, and 13 bases lay between the germline ends. The CDR3 nucleotides are TGCGCCAGCAGCTTGGATGAGCGGGAGCTTAATTCACCCCTCCACTTT. It codes for CASSLDERELNSPLHF.

J is TRBJ2-3 and V is TRBV19, with 8 bases lining up with TRBD1. The CDR3 has 14 residues. Germline V gene data show CDR1 as LNHDA and CDR2 as SQIVND (reference sequence). The trim removed 3 bases at V and 5 bases at J, leaving 4 bases unmatched. The CDR3: CASSMDRAGDTQYF. CDR3 coding DNA: TGTGCCAGTAGTATGGACAGGGCCGGAGATACGCAGTATTTT.

About this clonotype itself: Given the absence of the conserved phenylalanine or tryptophan at the CDR3 end, a read error is likely. The gene calls are TRBV2 and TRBJ1-1; D gene uncertain. V lost 6 bases and J lost 7, with 21 bases in between. The CDR3 spans 15 residues. In germline, CDR1 is SNHLY, CDR2 FYNNEI. The CDR3 nucleotides read TGTGCCAGCAGCTTAGCGGGCGGAGAGCCAGATGAAGCTTTCCCA. Translating gives CASSLAGGEPDEAFP.

The chain uses TRBV7-2 and TRBJ2-5; D gene unclear. Trimming removed 1 base from V and 7 bases from J, with 19 bases in between. Germline V gene data show CDR1 as SGHTA and CDR2 as FQGNSA. This CDR3 has 16 amino acids. CDR3 nucleotide sequence: TGTGCCAGCAGCTTAGGTGCCGGCGGCACAGAAACGACCCAGTACTTC. The encoded protein is CASSLGAGGTETTQYF.

This clonotype was counted a few times. The chain couples TRBV5-1 to TRBJ2-3, with D unclear. The CDR3 has 15 amino acids. V was trimmed by 4 bases and J by 2 bases, leaving 14 bases between them. Germline CDR1 SGHRS, CDR2 YFSETQ. CDR3 protein: CASSDYSINTDTQYF. The DNA for the CDR3 is TGCGCCAGCAGCGATTACAGCATCAACACAGATACGCAGTATTTT. Together with reference TRBV5-1 and TRBJ2-3, the CDR3 gives the full variable domain: KAGVTQTPRYLIKTRGQQVTLSCSPISGHRSVSWYQQTPGQGLQFLFEYFSETQRNKGNFPGRFSGRQFSNSRSEMNVSTLELGDSALYLCASSDYSINTDTQYFGPGTRLTVL.

The chain couples TRBV9 to TRBJ1-6, with D hard to call. Germline V gene lookup returns CDR1 SGDLS and CDR2 YYNGEE. Trimming left V 2 bases short and J 12 bases short, with 21 bases between. This CDR3 region has 16 residues. CDR3 coding DNA: TGTGCCAGCAGCGTGGGGTCAGACGCGCATTATTTACCCCTCCACTTT. This codes for CASSVGSDAHYLPLHF.

A remark on this clonotype: The junction does not match germline at one end; this may be a read error. The V and J genes are TRBV9 and TRBJ2-3, with D possibly being TRBD1 or TRBD2 (6 bases each). This CDR3 is 13 amino acids long. The V gene's germline CDR1 is SGDLS and CDR2 YYNGEE. CDR3 nucleotide sequence: TGTGCCAGCGGCGTCGGGGGCAAAGATACGCTGTATTTT. It translates to CASGVGGKDTLYF.

In the case of this clonotype: Relative to the germline gene, one junction end is altered; a read error may explain this. This rearrangement joins TRBV7-9 to TRBJ2-7; D is perhaps TRBD2 (6 bases). Germline V CDR1 and CDR2: SEHNR, FQNEAQ (reference sequence). The CDR3 is 11 residues long. The CDR3, as DNA: TGCGCCAGCAGCTTGGGGGGACTCCCAACCTTC. This gives the protein CASSLGGLPTF.